This TCR beta chain is drawn from a study of shared clonotypes between healthy human individuals. Study-level information: CD4 naive and memory got three plates each, CD8 naive two, CD8 memory one.

Libraries were prepared by immunoSEQ multiplex PCR; TCRdb keeps only in-frame clonotypes and omits some of them. The sample lists a few million clones, 80% to 95% occurring once. This clonotype originated in a man aged 18 to 29 in good health. Some clones in this sample may be carry-over from other donors' samples. Sequenced sample: naive CD4+ T cells from PBMCs. The subset was: CD45RA+ positively selected.

The CDR3 sequence is CASSLGNGFPEAFF. The CDR3 coding sequence is TGTGCCAGCAGCTTAGGAAACGGCTTCCCTGAAGCTTTCTTT. This sequence joins TRBV7-9 and TRBJ1-1; D not certain. Germline-derived CDR1 and CDR2 are SEHNR and FQNEAQ (reference sequence). The CDR3 runs to 14 residues. Deletions cut 1 base from V and 6 bases from J, with 12 bases between.